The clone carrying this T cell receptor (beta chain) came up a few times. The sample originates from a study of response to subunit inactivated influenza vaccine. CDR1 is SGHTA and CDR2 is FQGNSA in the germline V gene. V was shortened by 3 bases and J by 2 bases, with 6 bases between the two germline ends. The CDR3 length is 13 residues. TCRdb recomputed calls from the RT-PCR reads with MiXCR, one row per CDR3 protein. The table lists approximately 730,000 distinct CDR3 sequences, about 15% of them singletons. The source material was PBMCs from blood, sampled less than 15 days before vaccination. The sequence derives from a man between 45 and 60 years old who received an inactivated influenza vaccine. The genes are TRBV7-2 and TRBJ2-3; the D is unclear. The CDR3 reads CASSFTVTDTQYF. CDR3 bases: TGTGCCAGCAGCTTCACAGTCACAGATACGCAGTATTTT.